These 2 T cell receptor beta chains share one sample of origin, sequenced in a study of Graves' ophthalmopathy and Graves' hyperthyroidism. RNA transcripts provided the template for amplifying TCR beta CDR3 regions. Amplification began with first-round RT-PCR using HTBI primers, then second-round multiplex PCR was performed. TCRdb itself ran the multiplex PCR reads through MiXCR, one entry per CDR3 protein. This table has over a million distinct CDR3 sequences, 35% to 40% appearing once. Sequenced: peripheral blood or thyroid tissue (not recorded which). All receptors come from an adult man with Graves' hyperthyroidism.

This chain links TRBV10-3 with TRBJ1-2; 9 bases align to TRBD1. With 6 bases clipped from V and 1 base from J, the junction kept 6 bases outside the gene matches. Germline lookup yields CDR1 ENHRY and CDR2 SYGVKD. The CDR3 has 15 amino acids. CDR3 DNA sequence: TGTGCCATCAGGGACAGGGGCCAATTTAACTATGGCTACACCTTC. Translated, it gives CAIRDRGQFNYGYTF.

The rearrangement links TRBV7-9 to TRBJ1-4, with D unresolved. Germline lookup yields CDR1 SEHNR and CDR2 FQNEAQ (reference sequence). The CDR3 consists of 15 residues. Deletions cut 3 bases from V and 4 bases from J, with 12 bases between. CDR3 sequence: CASSLFGHINEKLFF. In DNA form, the CDR3 reads TGTGCCAGCAGCTTGTTCGGGCACATTAATGAAAAACTGTTTTTT.